This T cell receptor (beta chain) was obtained from a study of T cell changes during pregnancy in multiple sclerosis. Trimming cost V 6 bases and J 3 bases; bases outside gene matches: 7. CDR3 length equals 15 residues. CDR1 SEHNR and CDR2 FQNEAQ come from the germline V gene (reference sequence). TCRdb's table, derived via immunoSEQ multiplex PCR, lists solely in-frame clones and lacks some. Here the sample spans tens of thousands of clones, 70% to 90% being singletons. The sequence derives from a female donor with multiple sclerosis, enrolled in a pregnancy study. The chain has TRBV7-9 and TRBJ1-4; 7 nucleotides align to TRBD1. The sample in question was CD4+ T cells from peripheral blood mononuclear cells, obtained in the first trimester of pregnancy. CDR3 in amino acids: CASSSSRGANEKLFF. CDR3 DNA sequence: TGTGCCAGCAGTAGCTCCAGGGGGGCTAATGAAAAACTGTTTTTT.